The 18 T cell receptor beta chains below all came from one sample that was sequenced in a study of cytomegalovirus exposure and HLA in healthy donors. Vbeta (60) and Jbeta (13) primers were used in the PCR. Sequenced by immunoSEQ multiplex PCR; TCRdb stores in-frame clones only, minus some. The table lists about 200,000 clones, around four fifths of them singletons. Sequencing was performed on PBMCs. All receptors come from a boy younger than 10 in good health and CMV-seronegative.

V and J are TRBV13 and TRBJ2-2, with D possibly matching TRBD1 (6 bases). The germline V gene encodes CDR1 PRHDT and CDR2 FYEKMQ (reference sequence). The CDR3 totals 16 residues. Trimming left V 4 bases short and J 4 bases short, with 16 bases between. The CDR3 region is CASSSRNTGSTGELFF. CDR3 in DNA: TGTGCCAGCAGCTCCAGAAATACAGGGAGCACCGGGGAGCTGTTTTTT.

As to this clone: One end of the junction varies from germline; a read error may be responsible. This CDR3 reads CASSLGSSGQYNEQFF. Written as DNA, the CDR3 is TGTGCTAGCAGCTTAGGGTCTAGCGGCCAATACAATGAGCAGTTCTTC. This rearrangement joins TRBV7-7 to TRBJ2-1, with 7 bases fitting TRBD2. Germline lookup yields CDR1 SSHAT and CDR2 FNYEAQ (reference sequence). The CDR3 is 16 amino acids.

The chain joins TRBV5-4 to TRBJ2-3, with 7 bases identical to TRBD2. The CDR3 totals 13 residues. With 4 bases clipped from V and 4 bases from J, the junction kept 3 bases outside the gene matches. Germline CDR1 is SGHNT and CDR2 is YYREEE (reference sequence). The CDR3 DNA sequence: TGTGCCAGCAGCCCCGGACTAGCAGATACGCAGTATTTT. Translation gives CASSPGLADTQYF.

The chain recombines TRBV7-9 with TRBJ2-5, with a possible D match to TRBD2 (5 bases). Trimming took off 0 bases at V and 5 bases at J, with 13 bases between the two ends. CDR3 length: 15 amino acids. In germline, CDR1 is SEHNR, CDR2 FQNEAQ (reference sequence). The CDR3 here is CASSLALDWRETQYF. CDR3 bases: TGTGCCAGCAGCTTAGCCTTGGACTGGAGGGAGACCCAGTACTTC.

The V and J genes are TRBV2 and TRBJ2-2; D is unclear. Germline V gene lookup returns CDR1 SNHLY and CDR2 FYNNEI. The CDR3 has 13 residues. V was cut by 1 base and J by 6 bases, with 6 bases left in between. CDR3 in amino acids: CASSEGSPGELFF. The DNA for the CDR3 is TGTGCCAGCAGTGAAGGCAGTCCCGGGGAGCTGTTTTTT. Based on the CDR3 plus reference TRBV2 and TRBJ2-2, the full variable domain is EPEVTQTPSHQVTQMGQEVILRCVPISNHLYFYWYRQILGQKVEFLVSFYNNEISEKSEIFDDQFSVERPDGSNFTLKIRSTKLEDSAMYFCASSEGSPGELFFGEGSRLTVL.

The sample holds a few counts of this clone. The CDR3 DNA follows: TGTGCGTCGACAGGCAAAGGGACTGAAGCTTTCTTT. Protein product: CASTGKGTEAFF. The genes are TRBV30 and TRBJ1-1; D might be TRBD1 (6 bases). This CDR3 region has 12 residues. The germline V gene encodes CDR1 GTSNPN and CDR2 SVGIG (reference sequence).

This clone was counted a single time. CDR3 sequence (DNA): TGTGCCAGCAGCCGCAGGGGTCGCGGAAACACCATATATTTT. Translation gives CASSRRGRGNTIYF. This chain connects TRBV11-2 to TRBJ1-3; D may be TRBD1 (6 bases). V gave up 5 bases and J gave up 4 bases, with 12 bases separating them. Germline assignment: CDR1 SGHAT and CDR2 FQNNGV. CDR3 length: 14 residues.

The chain combines TRBV4-1 with TRBJ2-5, with TRBD2 matching over 10 bases. Trimming cost V 3 bases and J 5 bases; bases outside gene matches: 9. The CDR3 is made up of 16 amino acids. CDR1 and CDR2 (germline): MGHRA, YSYEKL. The CDR3 DNA reads as TGCGCCAGCAGCCAGGACCCAGCGGGGGGGCCTGAGACCCAGTACTTC. Protein product: CASSQDPAGGPETQYF.

The genes are TRBV18 and TRBJ2-3; D perhaps matches TRBD1 (5 bases). Trimming left V 8 bases short and J 1 base short, with 7 bases between. The germline gives CDR1 KGHSH, CDR2 LQKENI. CDR3 length equals 12 residues. The CDR3, as DNA: TGTGCCAGCCGGACACGCACAGATACGCAGTATTTT. This translates into CASRTRTDTQYF. The complete variable domain, with remaining parts taken from reference TRBV18 and TRBJ2-3, reads NAGVMQNPRHLVRRRGQEARLRCSPMKGHSHVYWYRQLPEEGLKFMVYLQKENIIDESGMPKERFSAEFPKEGPSILRIQQVVRGDSAAYFCASRTRTDTQYFGPGTRLTVL.

The chain carries TRBV18 and TRBJ2-2; 10 positions match TRBD2. The trim removed 2 bases at V and 7 bases at J, leaving 7 bases unmatched. CDR1 is KGHSH and CDR2 is LQKENI in the germline V gene. This CDR3 comprises 16 residues. This chain's CDR3 is CASSPGSGRADGELFF. The CDR3 DNA reads as TGTGCCAGCTCACCAGGAAGCGGGAGGGCCGACGGGGAGCTGTTTTTT.

This clone was recorded once. DNA for the CDR3: TGTGCCAGCAGCGTAGAAGGGACTTCCCACAGTGAGCAGTTCTTC. As protein: CASSVEGTSHSEQFF. V gene TRBV9 combines with J gene TRBJ2-1; weak D call: TRBD2 (6 bases). CDR1 SGDLS and CDR2 YYNGEE come from the germline V gene. V lost 0 bases and J 9 bases, leaving 16 bases between the germline ends. This CDR3 region has 15 residues.

There are a few counts of this clone. The chain is built from TRBV7-2 and TRBJ2-2; a possible D gene is TRBD2 (5 bases). CDR3 size: 15 residues. Germline V gene data show CDR1 as SGHTA and CDR2 as FQGNSA. V gave up 5 bases and J gave up 4 bases, with 14 bases separating them. The CDR3 sequence: CASSPRGGFTGELFF. CDR3 DNA: TGTGCCAGCAGCCCCCGCGGCGGGTTCACCGGGGAGCTGTTTTTT.

The chain links TRBV10-3 to TRBJ2-1; the match to TRBD1 covers 8 bases. Germline-derived CDR1 and CDR2 are ENHRY and SYGVKD. V lost 5 bases to trimming and J lost 2 bases; unmatched junction nucleotides: 5. The CDR3 covers 15 residues. CDR3 sequence (DNA): TGTGCCATCAGTACCGACAGGGGCACCTACAATGAGCAGTTCTTC. Encoded protein: CAISTDRGTYNEQFF.

J is TRBJ2-7 and V is TRBV7-9, with 9 nucleotides matching TRBD2. V dropped 4 bases and J dropped 4; count of bases not matched to a gene: 11. The CDR3 runs to 16 residues. Germline CDR1 and CDR2: SEHNR and FQNEAQ (reference sequence). CDR3 sequence (DNA): TGTGCCAGCAGCTCTCCAGGGTATAGCGGGGGATACGAGCAGTACTTC. This sequence encodes CASSSPGYSGGYEQYF.

The chain couples TRBV7-8 to TRBJ2-1, with TRBD2 matching 9 bases. The CDR3 contains 15 residues. Germline V gene lookup returns CDR1 SGHVS and CDR2 FQNEAQ. V was pared by 4 bases and J by 5 bases, with 6 bases of the junction left unmatched. The CDR3 DNA sequence: TGTGCCAGCAGCTCGACTAGCGGCATAGACAATGAGCAGTTCTTC. Translation: CASSSTSGIDNEQFF.

In the case of this clone: At one boundary the junction diverges from the germline segment, which might be a read error. This rearrangement joins TRBV7-9 to TRBJ2-7, with 8 bases aligning to TRBD1. This CDR3 has 15 residues. Germline lookup yields CDR1 SEHNR and CDR2 FQNEAQ (reference sequence). CDR3 in amino acids: CSSSASRQGPYEQYF. The CDR3 bases are TGTTCCAGCAGCGCCAGCCGACAGGGGCCCTACGAGCAGTACTTC.

This sequence joins TRBV4-2 and TRBJ2-5; possible D gene TRBD1, 5 bases. Between the trimmed V and J ends, which lost 2 bases and 11 bases, there was a span of 21 bases. In germline, CDR1 is LGHNA, CDR2 YNFKEQ. The CDR3 sequence is 15 residues long. The CDR3 DNA reads TGTGCCAGCAGCCAATTCGTGGGTGGGGCAATGGAGCAGTACTTC. Protein product: CASSQFVGGAMEQYF.

V and J are TRBV9 and TRBJ1-2; a weak D match, TRBD1 (6 bases). Trimming removed 1 base from V and 4 bases from J, with 11 bases in between. The CDR3 runs to 14 residues. CDR1 SGDLS and CDR2 YYNGEE come from the germline V gene. In DNA form, the CDR3 reads TGTGCCAGCAGCGTAAGGGACAACCTCTATGGCTACACCTTC. It codes for CASSVRDNLYGYTF.